The next 17 T cell receptor beta chains were all read from a single sample in a study of shared clonotypes between healthy human individuals. Data came from immunoSEQ multiplex PCR; TCRdb stores just in-frame clones and leaves some out. The sample carries roughly 2.1 million clones, 93% recorded once. The naive CD8 fraction comprised CD45RO-negative cells positively selected for CCR7 and excluded terminally differentiated effector memory CD45RA+ cells. The specimen was naive CD8+ T cells from PBMCs. These receptors all stem from a man aged 18 to 30 in good health. Some clones in this sample may be carry-over from other donors' samples.

As regards this clone: The sample holds other DNA sequences that translate to the same CDR3. The J gene is TRBJ2-7, the V gene TRBV6-5; D may be TRBD1 (6 bases). The CDR3 loop spans 14 amino acids. Germline V CDR1 and CDR2: MNHEY, SVGAGI. Trimming took off 0 bases at V and 6 bases at J, with 12 bases between the two ends. This CDR3 reads CASSYSRQGSEQYF. The DNA for the CDR3 is TGTGCCAGCAGTTACTCGAGGCAGGGGAGCGAGCAGTACTTC.

The J gene is TRBJ2-7, the V gene TRBV2; 7 bases fit TRBD2. V lost 10 bases and J lost 5; bases outside the gene matches: 11. Germline V gene sequence: CDR1 SNHLY, CDR2 FYNNEI. The CDR3 totals 13 residues. The CDR3 is CATPGEGLHEQYF. The DNA of the CDR3 is TGTGCCACCCCGGGGGAGGGCCTACACGAGCAGTACTTC.

This clone was picked up a small number of times. Other DNA sequences within the sample encode an identical CDR3. The chain links TRBV28 to TRBJ1-4; 8 bases map to TRBD1. Germline V gene lookup returns CDR1 MDHEN and CDR2 SYDVKM. The CDR3 runs 14 residues. Trimming at V came to 3 bases and at J to 7 bases, leaving 4 bases not matched to a gene. This chain's CDR3 is CASSFQGASEKLFF. CDR3 nucleotides: TGTGCCAGCAGTTTTCAGGGGGCAAGTGAAAAACTGTTTTTT. The full variable domain, rest sourced from reference TRBV28 and TRBJ1-4, is DVKVTQSSRYLVKRTGEKVFLECVQDMDHENMFWYRQDPGLGLRLIYFSYDVKMKEKGDIPEGYSVSREKKERFSLILESASTNQTSMYLCASSFQGASEKLFFGSGTQLSVL.

This clone was detected once. The chain joins TRBV5-1 to TRBJ2-7, with D maybe TRBD1 (5 bases). The V gene's germline CDR1 is SGHRS and CDR2 YFSETQ. This CDR3 comprises 14 residues. The V and J ends lost 3 bases and 0 bases respectively, with 10 bases between them. The CDR3 region has the DNA TGCGCCAGCAGCTCCAGGGAAAGCTCCTACGAGCAGTACTTC. The encoded protein is CASSSRESSYEQYF.

This chain links TRBV7-3 with TRBJ1-5; 7 bases match TRBD1. CDR1 and CDR2 from the germline V gene are SGHTA and FQGTGA. V shed 4 bases, J shed 0 bases, and the junction held 9 bases outside the gene matches. The CDR3 sequence is 17 residues long. The CDR3 spells CASSYSRDRVSNQPQHF. In DNA form, the CDR3 reads TGTGCCAGCAGCTACTCCCGGGACAGAGTTAGCAATCAGCCCCAGCATTTT.

This clone has more than one count but fewer than ten. V and J are TRBV7-9 and TRBJ1-1; TRBD1 matches at 8 bases. V dropped 4 bases and J dropped 2; count of bases not matched to a gene: 6. The CDR3 consists of 15 residues. CDR1 SEHNR and CDR2 FQNEAQ come from the germline V gene (reference sequence). The CDR3 spells CASSSGDRTNTEAFF. CDR3 coding DNA: TGTGCCAGCAGCTCCGGGGACAGGACTAACACTGAAGCTTTCTTT.

The J gene is TRBJ1-1, the V gene TRBV27; 9 bases line up with TRBD1. V lost 6 bases to trimming and J lost 4 bases; unmatched junction nucleotides: 9. CDR1 and CDR2 from the germline V gene are MNHEY and SMNVEV (reference sequence). The CDR3 consists of 15 residues. The CDR3 here is CASRYRQGVGTEAFF. Written as DNA, the CDR3 is TGTGCCAGCAGATATCGACAGGGGGTAGGCACTGAAGCTTTCTTT.

This CDR3 is CASSSRLARNEQFF. The CDR3 DNA sequence: TGTGCCAGCAGCTCACGACTAGCTAGGAATGAGCAGTTCTTC. The chain uses TRBV9 and TRBJ2-1; 7 positions agree with TRBD2. In germline, CDR1 is SGDLS, CDR2 YYNGEE. The junction had 8 bases not matched to a gene; V was cut back by 4 bases and J by 7 bases. The CDR3 extends over 14 amino acids.

This clone has just one count. The CDR3, as DNA: TGTGCCAGCAGCTTACCCCGAGGCTCCGAGACCCAGTACTTC. Its translation is CASSLPRGSETQYF. The genes are TRBV11-2 and TRBJ2-5; unclear D gene. The V end lost 2 bases, the J end lost 5 bases, and 12 bases lay between the germline ends. In germline, CDR1 is SGHAT, CDR2 FQNNGV. The CDR3 covers 14 residues.

V usage is TRBV4-3 and J usage is TRBJ1-1; no clear D. V lost 3 bases and J lost 4, with 15 bases in between. The CDR3 loop spans 15 amino acids. Germline-derived CDR1 and CDR2 are LGHNA and YSLEER. CDR3 nucleotide sequence: TGCGCCAGCAGCCAGGTGATGGGAAGGGCCACTGAAGCTTTCTTT. Its translation: CASSQVMGRATEAFF.

The V call is TRBV10-2, the J call TRBJ2-2, with TRBD1 matching over 8 bases. CDR3 size: 12 residues. The J segment lost 6 bases and the V segment lost 8 bases, leaving 2 bases of the junction unmatched. The germline gives CDR1 WSHSY, CDR2 SAAADI. The CDR3, as DNA: TGCGCCAGCTTACAGGGGGCCGGGGAGCTGTTTTTT. This codes for CASLQGAGELFF.

This rearrangement joins TRBV11-2 to TRBJ2-3, with 7 bases that match TRBD2. V was pared by 8 bases and J by 4 bases, with 6 bases of the junction left unmatched. The germline gives CDR1 SGHAT, CDR2 FQNNGV. The CDR3 sequence is 13 residues long. The CDR3, as DNA: TGTGCCAGCGACCGGGGGGTAGCAGATACGCAGTATTTT. It is translated as CASDRGVADTQYF. The complete variable domain, with remaining parts taken from reference TRBV11-2 and TRBJ2-3, reads EAGVAQSPRYKIIEKRQSVAFWCNPISGHATLYWYQQILGQGPKLLIQFQNNGVVDDSQLPKDRFSAERLKGVDSTLKIQPAKLEDSAVYLCASDRGVADTQYFGPGTRLTVL.

This chain links TRBV4-3 with TRBJ2-6, with a tentative D call TRBD2 (6 bases). Germline CDR1 is LGHNA and CDR2 is YSLEER. V lost 0 bases to trimming and J lost 0 bases, with 15 bases between them. The CDR3 has 19 residues. The CDR3 region is CASSQEGTLPLSGANVLTF. Written as DNA, the CDR3 is TGCGCCAGCAGCCAAGAAGGGACTCTACCCCTCTCTGGGGCCAACGTCCTGACTTTC.

The V and J genes are TRBV7-9 and TRBJ2-1, with TRBD2 matching over 10 bases. V trimming: 5 bases; J trimming: 5 bases; junction bases outside the gene matches: 3. CDR3 size: 14 residues. Germline CDR1 and CDR2: SEHNR and FQNEAQ (reference sequence). This CDR3 is CASSRGLADNEQFF. The CDR3 DNA reads TGTGCCAGCAGCCGTGGACTAGCGGACAATGAGCAGTTCTTC.

The CDR3 DNA reads TGCAGCGCGCTACCAAACCTGGAGTTTCCCTACGAGCAGTACTTC. It specifies CSALPNLEFPYEQYF. The chain employs TRBV29-1 and TRBJ2-7; D is unclear. This CDR3 is built from 15 residues. Trimming cost V 7 bases and J 2 bases, with 21 bases left between them. Germline CDR1 and CDR2: SQVTM and ANQGSEA.

This sequence joins TRBV10-2 and TRBJ2-1, with 9 bases aligning to TRBD1. Germline V gene data show CDR1 as WSHSY and CDR2 as SAAADI. There are 15 residues in the CDR3. The V segment lost 8 bases and the J segment 4 bases; nucleotides outside the gene matches: 9. The CDR3 nucleotides read TGCGCCAGCGCGCCGACAGGGGGATGGTACAATGAGCAGTTCTTC. Its translation: CASAPTGGWYNEQFF.

The chain joins TRBV4-2 to TRBJ2-7; D is unresolved. The CDR3 is made up of 15 amino acids. From germline, CDR1 is LGHNA and CDR2 YNFKEQ. Trimming cost V 0 bases and J 3 bases, with 12 bases left between them. CDR3 sequence reads: CASSQDLGNNYEQYF. As DNA, the CDR3 is TGTGCCAGCAGCCAAGATTTAGGGAATAACTACGAGCAGTACTTC.